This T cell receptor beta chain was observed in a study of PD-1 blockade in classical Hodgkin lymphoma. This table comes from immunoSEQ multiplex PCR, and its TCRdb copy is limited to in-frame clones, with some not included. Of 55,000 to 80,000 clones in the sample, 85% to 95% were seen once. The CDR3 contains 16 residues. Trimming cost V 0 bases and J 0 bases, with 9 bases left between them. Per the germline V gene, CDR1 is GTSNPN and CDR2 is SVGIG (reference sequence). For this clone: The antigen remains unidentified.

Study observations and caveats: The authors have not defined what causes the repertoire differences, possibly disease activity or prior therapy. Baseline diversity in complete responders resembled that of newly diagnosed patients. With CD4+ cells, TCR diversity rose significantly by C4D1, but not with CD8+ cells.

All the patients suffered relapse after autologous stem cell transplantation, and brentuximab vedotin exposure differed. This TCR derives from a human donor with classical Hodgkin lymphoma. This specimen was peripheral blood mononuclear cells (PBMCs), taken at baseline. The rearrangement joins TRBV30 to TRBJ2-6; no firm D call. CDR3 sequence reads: CAWSVAWRSGANVLTF. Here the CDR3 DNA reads TGTGCCTGGAGTGTAGCCTGGCGCTCTGGGGCCAACGTCCTGACTTTC.